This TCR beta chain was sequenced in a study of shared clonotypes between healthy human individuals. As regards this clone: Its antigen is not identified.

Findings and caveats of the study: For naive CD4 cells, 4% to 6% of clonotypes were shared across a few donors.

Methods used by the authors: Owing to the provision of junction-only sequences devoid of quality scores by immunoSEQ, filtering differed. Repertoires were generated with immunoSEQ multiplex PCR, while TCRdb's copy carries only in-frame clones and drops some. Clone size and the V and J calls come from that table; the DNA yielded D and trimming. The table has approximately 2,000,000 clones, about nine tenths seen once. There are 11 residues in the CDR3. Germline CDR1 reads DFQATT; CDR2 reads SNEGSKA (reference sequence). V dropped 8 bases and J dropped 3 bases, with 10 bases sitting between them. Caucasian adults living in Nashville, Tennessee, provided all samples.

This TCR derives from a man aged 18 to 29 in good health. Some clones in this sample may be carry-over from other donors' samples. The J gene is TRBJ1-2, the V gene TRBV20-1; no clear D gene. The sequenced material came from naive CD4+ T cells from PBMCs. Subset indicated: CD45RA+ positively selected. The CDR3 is CSPGTDYGYTF. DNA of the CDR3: TGCAGTCCAGGTACAGACTATGGCTACACCTTC.